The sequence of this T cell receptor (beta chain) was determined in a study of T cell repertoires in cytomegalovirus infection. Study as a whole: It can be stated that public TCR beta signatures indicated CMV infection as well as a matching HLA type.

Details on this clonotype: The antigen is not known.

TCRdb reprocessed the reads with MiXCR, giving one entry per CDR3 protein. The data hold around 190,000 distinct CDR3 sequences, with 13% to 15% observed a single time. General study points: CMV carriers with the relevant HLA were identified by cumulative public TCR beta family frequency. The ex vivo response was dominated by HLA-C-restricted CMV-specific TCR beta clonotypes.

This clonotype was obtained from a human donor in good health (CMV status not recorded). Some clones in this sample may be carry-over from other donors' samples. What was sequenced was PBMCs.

The CDR3 coding sequence is TGTGCCACCAGCAGACGGGACAGAAATAATTCACCCCTCCACTTT. Translating it yields CATSRRDRNNSPLHF. The V and J genes are TRBV15 and TRBJ1-6; 7 positions match TRBD1. This CDR3 region has 15 residues. Germline values: CDR1 LNHNV, CDR2 YYDKDF (reference sequence). V lost 2 bases and J lost 5; bases outside the gene matches: 3.